This T cell receptor beta chain was captured by sequencing in a study of cytomegalovirus exposure and HLA in healthy donors. About the study: The same platform used for the 666 first-cohort repertoires was also used for the roughly 120 validation repertoires, as a later analysis reported.

With regard to this clone: The antigen remains unidentified.

The 120-subject validation cohort, separate from the approximately 670-subject first cohort, included the donors. General study points: Researchers catalogued over 150 TCR beta chains as cytomegalovirus-associated. Within the 90 to 150 validation repertoires, first-cohort TCR clusters tended to co-occur, according to a later analysis.

Germline values: CDR1 SGHTA, CDR2 FQGNSA. V lost 1 base, J lost 6 bases, and 13 bases lay in between. This CDR3 spans 15 amino acids. Some clones are missing from TCRdb's copy, which holds only in-frame ones; the method was immunoSEQ multiplex PCR. The sample holds about 160,000 clones; roughly 96% are singletons and the top ten take approximately 0.97%. The rearrangement uses TRBV7-2 and TRBJ2-1; the D is unclear. This clonotype originated in a woman aged 18-29 years in good health and CMV-seronegative. Sequencing was done on a sample of PBMCs. CDR3 protein: CASSLGLVHGNEQFF. CDR3 DNA sequence: TGTGCCAGCAGCTTAGGGCTAGTGCACGGCAATGAGCAGTTCTTC.